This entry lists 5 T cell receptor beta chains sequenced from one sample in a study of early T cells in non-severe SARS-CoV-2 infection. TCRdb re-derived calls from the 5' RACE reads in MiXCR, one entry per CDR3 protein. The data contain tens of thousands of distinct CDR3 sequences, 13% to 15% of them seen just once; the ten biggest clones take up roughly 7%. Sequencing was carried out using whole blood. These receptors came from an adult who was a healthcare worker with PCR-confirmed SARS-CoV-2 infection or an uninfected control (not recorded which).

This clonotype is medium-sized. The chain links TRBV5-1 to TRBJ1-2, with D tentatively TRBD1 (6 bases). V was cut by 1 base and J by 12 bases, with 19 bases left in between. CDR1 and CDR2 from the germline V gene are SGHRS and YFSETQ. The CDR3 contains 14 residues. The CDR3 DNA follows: TGCGCCAGCAGCTTGAAGGGGGGGCAGGCGCGCCACACCTTC. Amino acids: CASSLKGGQARHTF.

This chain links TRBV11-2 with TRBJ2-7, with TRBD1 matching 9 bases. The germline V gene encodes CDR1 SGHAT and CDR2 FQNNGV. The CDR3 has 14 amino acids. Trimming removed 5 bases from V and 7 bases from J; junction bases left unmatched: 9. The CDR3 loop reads CASSRDRESGEQYF. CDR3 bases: TGTGCCAGCAGCCGGGACAGGGAGTCGGGTGAGCAGTACTTC.

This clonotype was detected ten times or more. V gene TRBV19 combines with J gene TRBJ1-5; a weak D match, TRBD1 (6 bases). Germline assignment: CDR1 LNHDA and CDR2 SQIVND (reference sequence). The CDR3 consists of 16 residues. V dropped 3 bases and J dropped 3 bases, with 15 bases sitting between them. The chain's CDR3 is CASSIPAWDINQPQHF. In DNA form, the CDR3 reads TGTGCCAGTAGTATCCCCGCGTGGGACATCAATCAGCCCCAGCATTTT.

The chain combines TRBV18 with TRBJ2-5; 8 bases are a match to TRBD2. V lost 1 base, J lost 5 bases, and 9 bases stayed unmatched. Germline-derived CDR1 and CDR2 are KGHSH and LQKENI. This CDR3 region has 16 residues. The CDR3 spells CASSPLSGSSRETQYF. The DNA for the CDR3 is TGTGCCAGCTCACCACTCAGCGGGAGTAGTCGGGAGACCCAGTACTTC.

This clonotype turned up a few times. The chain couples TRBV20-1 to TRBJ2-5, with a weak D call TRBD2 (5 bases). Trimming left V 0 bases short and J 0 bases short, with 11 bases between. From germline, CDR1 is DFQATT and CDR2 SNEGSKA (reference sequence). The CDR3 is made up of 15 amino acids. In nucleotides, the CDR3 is TGCAGTGCTAGAGATTGGGCGAGGGACCAAGAGACCCAGTACTTC. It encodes CSARDWARDQETQYF.